A single sample is the source of the 5 T cell receptor beta chains below, sequenced in a study of T cell responses to AZD1222 COVID-19 vaccine. The method was immunoSEQ multiplex PCR; TCRdb's version includes in-frame clones alone and lacks a portion of them. In the table there are 120,000 to 150,000 clones, more than 85% of which are singletons. This material consisted of peripheral blood, taken on day 0 of AZD1222 vaccination. The origin of the receptors is an adult in good health.

The chain joins TRBV7-9 to TRBJ1-5; D unresolved. The V gene lost 5 bases and the J gene lost 0 bases, with 17 bases spanning the gap. Germline-derived CDR1 and CDR2 are SEHNR and FQNEAQ (reference sequence). CDR3 length: 17 residues. CDR3 nucleotides: TGTGCCAGCAGCCCCCATTTAGTGGGGTATAGCAATCAGCCCCAGCATTTT. Translating gives CASSPHLVGYSNQPQHF.

The gene calls are TRBV7-9 and TRBJ2-3; unclear D gene. The CDR3 has 14 residues. The germline gives CDR1 SEHNR, CDR2 FQNEAQ (reference sequence). Trimming removed 5 bases from V and 6 bases from J, with 15 bases in between. In nucleotides, the CDR3 is TGTGCCAGCAGCGCTCAACTGTCCGGGGATACGCAGTATTTT. It is translated as CASSAQLSGDTQYF. Filled out from reference TRBV7-9 and TRBJ2-3, the complete variable domain reads DTGVSQNPRHKITKRGQNVTFRCDPISEHNRLYWYRQTLGQGPEFLTYFQNEAQLEKSRLLSDRFSAERPKGSFSTLEIQRTEQGDSAMYLCASSAQLSGDTQYFGPGTRLTVL.

This clone was recorded a few times. The chain has TRBV2 and TRBJ1-1; maybe TRBD1 (5 bases). The V gene lost 7 bases and the J gene lost 3 bases, with 27 bases spanning the gap. Germline CDR1 reads SNHLY; CDR2 reads FYNNEI. This CDR3 spans 18 amino acids. CDR3 protein: CASIDPGTFGGMDTEAFF. CDR3 coding DNA: TGTGCCAGCATAGACCCCGGGACCTTCGGAGGGATGGACACTGAAGCTTTCTTT.

This chain joins TRBV6-5 and TRBJ2-5, with unresolved D. The CDR3 loop spans 14 amino acids. Germline values: CDR1 MNHEY, CDR2 SVGAGI. The V and J ends lost 0 bases and 4 bases respectively, with 9 bases between them. The CDR3 DNA sequence: TGTGCCAGCAGTTACTCGCCTAGGCCAGAGACCCAGTACTTC. Its protein is CASSYSPRPETQYF.

This sequence joins TRBV5-1 and TRBJ1-1; D not resolved. Germline assignment: CDR1 SGHRS and CDR2 YFSETQ. V was pared by 0 bases and J by 0 bases, with 9 bases between. The CDR3 length is 15 residues. CDR3 sequence: CASSLVGSLNTEAFF. As DNA, the CDR3 is TGCGCCAGCAGCTTGGTGGGTTCTCTGAACACTGAAGCTTTCTTT.